The 4 T cell receptor beta chains presented below share a single source sample, sequenced in a study of post-analysis software for immune sequencing data. Regarding the study as a whole: TRBV5-6, TRBV5-1 and TRBV20-1 belonged to a set of a few TRBV segments that were more frequent in patients than controls.

Unique molecular identifiers tagged the TCR beta cDNA libraries. MiXCR, run by TCRdb on the PCR reads, gives a single entry per CDR3 protein. Here the sample spans more than 500,000 distinct CDR3 sequences, 30% to 40% being singletons. The antigens of these receptors remain unknown. The sample comprised blood. The origin of the receptors is a girl aged 2-17 years with multiple sclerosis.

In its sample, this clonotype was seen a few times. The V gene is TRBV3-1, the J gene TRBJ2-5, with 7 nucleotides matching TRBD2. The CDR3 is made up of 14 amino acids. Unmatched junction bases numbered 2, after V lost 1 base and J lost 3 bases. The germline V gene encodes CDR1 LGHDT and CDR2 YNNKEL (reference sequence). CDR3 coding DNA: TGTGCCAGCAGCCAAGCAGGGAGGGAAGAGACCCAGTACTTC. Protein product: CASSQAGREETQYF.

This rearrangement joins TRBV5-1 to TRBJ2-3; no definite D call. Germline CDR1 reads SGHRS; CDR2 reads YFSETQ. The CDR3 loop spans 12 amino acids. Deletions cut 4 bases from V and 7 bases from J, with 10 bases between. CDR3 coding DNA: TGCGCCAGCAGCAGCAAAGGCAATACGCAGTATTTT. Translation gives CASSSKGNTQYF.

In the case of this clonotype: A junction end diverges from the germline sequence, so it may reflect a read error. The chain links TRBV29-1 to TRBJ2-7, with TRBD1 matching 9 bases. Germline V gives CDR1 SQVTM, CDR2 ANQGSEA. The CDR3 has 14 amino acids. The CDR3 DNA follows: TGTAGCGCCTGGGGGACAGGGATTACCTACGAGCAGTACTTC. The encoded protein is CSAWGTGITYEQYF.

A few counts support this clonotype. This sequence joins TRBV27 and TRBJ2-3, with TRBD2 as a possible D gene (6 bases). Germline V gene data show CDR1 as MNHEY and CDR2 as SMNVEV (reference sequence). Trimming left V 4 bases short and J 4 bases short, with 9 bases between. This CDR3 comprises 13 residues. The CDR3 DNA reads TGTGCCAGCAGTTCCTCTAGCGCAGATACGCAGTATTTT. Amino acids: CASSSSSADTQYF.